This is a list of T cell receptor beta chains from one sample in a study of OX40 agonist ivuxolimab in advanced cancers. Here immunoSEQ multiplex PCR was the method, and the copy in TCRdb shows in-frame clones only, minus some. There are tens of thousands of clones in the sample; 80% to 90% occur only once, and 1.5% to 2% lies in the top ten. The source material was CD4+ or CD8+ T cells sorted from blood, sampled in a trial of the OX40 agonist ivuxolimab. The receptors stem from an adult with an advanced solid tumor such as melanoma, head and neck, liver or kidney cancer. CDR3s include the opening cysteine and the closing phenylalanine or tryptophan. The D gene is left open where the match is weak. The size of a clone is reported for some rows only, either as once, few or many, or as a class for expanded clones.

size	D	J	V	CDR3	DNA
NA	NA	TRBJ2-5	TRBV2	CASNLREAKETQYF	TGTGCCAGCAATTTACGGGAAGCCAAAGAGACCCAGTACTTC
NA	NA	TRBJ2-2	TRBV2	CASSVVGYQSGELFF	TGTGCCAGCAGTGTAGTAGGTTACCAGTCCGGGGAGCTGTTTTTT
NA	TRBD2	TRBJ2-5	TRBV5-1	CASSLGSSGALETQYF	TGCGCCAGCAGCTTGGGGTCTAGCGGGGCCCTTGAGACCCAGTACTTC
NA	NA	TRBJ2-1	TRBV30	CAWSITSSEQFF	TGTGCCTGGAGTATCACTAGCAGTGAGCAGTTCTTC
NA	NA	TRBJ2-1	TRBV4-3	CASSQSSGVYSYNEQFF	TGCGCCAGCAGCCAATCCTCCGGGGTCTACTCCTACAATGAGCAGTTCTTC
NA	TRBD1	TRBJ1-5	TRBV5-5	CASSLSGTGAAYQPQHF	TGTGCCAGCAGCTTATCCGGGACAGGGGCGGCGTATCAGCCCCAGCATTTT
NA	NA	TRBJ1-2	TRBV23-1	CASSHGGSDYGYTF	TGCGCCAGCAGTCACGGGGGCTCCGACTATGGCTACACCTTC
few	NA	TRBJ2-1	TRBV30	CAWIKGLTYNEQFF	TGTGCCTGGATCAAAGGCCTTACTTACAATGAGCAGTTCTTC
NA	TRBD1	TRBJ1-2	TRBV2	CASGQGGWDGYTF	TGTGCCAGCGGACAGGGCGGGTGGGATGGCTACACCTTC
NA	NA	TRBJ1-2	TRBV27	CASSSRQALNYGYTF	TGTGCCAGCAGTTCCCGACAGGCCCTTAACTATGGCTACACCTTC
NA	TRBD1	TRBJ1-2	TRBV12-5	CASASSQQGIYYGYTF	TGTGCTAGTGCCTCCTCCCAACAGGGGATTTACTATGGCTACACCTTC
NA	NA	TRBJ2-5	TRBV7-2	CASSNNRGKETQYF	TGTGCCAGCAGCAACAACCGGGGCAAAGAGACCCAGTACTTC
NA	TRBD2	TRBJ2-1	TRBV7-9	CASSLLAGYNEQFF	TGTGCCAGCAGCTTGCTAGCGGGATACAATGAGCAGTTCTTC
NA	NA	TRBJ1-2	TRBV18	CASSLGPGTYGYTF	TGTGCCAGCTCCCTAGGCCCCGGGACATATGGCTACACCTTC
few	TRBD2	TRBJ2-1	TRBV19	CASTTSGGSYNEQFF	TGTGCCAGTACTACGTCGGGGGGGTCATACAATGAGCAGTTCTTC
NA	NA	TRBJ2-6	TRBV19	CASSMGLGSGANVLTF	TGTGCCAGTAGTATGGGACTCGGGTCTGGGGCCAACGTCCTGACTTTC
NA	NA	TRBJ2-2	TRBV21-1	CASPGANTGELFF	TGTGCCAGCCCGGGCGCGAACACCGGGGAGCTGTTTTTT
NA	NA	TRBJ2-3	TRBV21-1	CASSKHGTNYCTDTQYF	TGTGCCAGCAGCAAACACGGGACTAACTACTGCACAGATACGCAGTATTTT
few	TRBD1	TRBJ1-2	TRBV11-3	CASSGRTGEPYGYTF	TGTGCCAGCAGCGGCCGGACAGGGGAACCCTATGGCTACACCTTC
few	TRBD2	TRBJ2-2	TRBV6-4	CASSDLAGGGNTGELFF	TGTGCCAGCAGTGATCTAGCGGGAGGAGGGAACACCGGGGAGCTGTTTTTT
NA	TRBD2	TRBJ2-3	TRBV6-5	CASSYGSGRGTDTQYF	TGTGCCAGCAGTTATGGGAGCGGGAGGGGCACAGATACGCAGTATTTT
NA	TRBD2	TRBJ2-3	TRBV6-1	CASRTSGLTDTQYF	TGTGCCAGCAGGACTAGCGGACTCACAGATACGCAGTATTTT
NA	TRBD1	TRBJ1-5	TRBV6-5	CASRTGSNQPQHF	TGTGCCAGCAGGACAGGGTCCAATCAGCCCCAGCATTTT